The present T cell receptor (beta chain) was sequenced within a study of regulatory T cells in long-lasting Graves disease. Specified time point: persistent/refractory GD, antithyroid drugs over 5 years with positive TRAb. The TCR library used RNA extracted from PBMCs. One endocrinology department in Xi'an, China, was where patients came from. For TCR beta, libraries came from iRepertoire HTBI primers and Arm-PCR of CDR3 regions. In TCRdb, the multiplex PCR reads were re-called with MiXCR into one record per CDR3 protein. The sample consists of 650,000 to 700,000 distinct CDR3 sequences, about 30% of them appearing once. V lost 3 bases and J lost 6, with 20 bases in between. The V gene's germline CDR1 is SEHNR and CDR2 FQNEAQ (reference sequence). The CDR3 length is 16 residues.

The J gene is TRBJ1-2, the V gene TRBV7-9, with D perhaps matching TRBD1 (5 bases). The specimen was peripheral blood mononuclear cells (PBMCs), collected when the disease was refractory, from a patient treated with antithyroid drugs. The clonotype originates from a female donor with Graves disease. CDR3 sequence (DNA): TGTGCCAGCAGCTTCGGAAACGGGGCAGCCTTCGATGGCTACACCTTC. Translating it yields CASSFGNGAAFDGYTF.